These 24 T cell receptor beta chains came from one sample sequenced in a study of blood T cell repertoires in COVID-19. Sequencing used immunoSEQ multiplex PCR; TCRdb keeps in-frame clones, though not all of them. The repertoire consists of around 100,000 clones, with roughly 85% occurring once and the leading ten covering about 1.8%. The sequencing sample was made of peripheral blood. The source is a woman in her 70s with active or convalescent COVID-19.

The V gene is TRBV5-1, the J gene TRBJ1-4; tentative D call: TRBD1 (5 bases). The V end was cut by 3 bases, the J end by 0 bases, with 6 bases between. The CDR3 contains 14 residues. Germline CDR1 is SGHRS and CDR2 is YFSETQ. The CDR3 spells CASSSGATNEKLFF. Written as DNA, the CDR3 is TGCGCCAGCAGCTCGGGGGCAACTAATGAAAAACTGTTTTTT.

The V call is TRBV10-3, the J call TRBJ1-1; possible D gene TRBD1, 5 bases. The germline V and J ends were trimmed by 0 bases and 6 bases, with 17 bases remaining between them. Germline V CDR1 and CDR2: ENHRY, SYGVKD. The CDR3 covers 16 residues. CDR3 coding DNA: TGTGCCATCAGTGAGTCGAGTCCCACAGGAGTATCTGAAGCTTTCTTT. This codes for CAISESSPTGVSEAFF.

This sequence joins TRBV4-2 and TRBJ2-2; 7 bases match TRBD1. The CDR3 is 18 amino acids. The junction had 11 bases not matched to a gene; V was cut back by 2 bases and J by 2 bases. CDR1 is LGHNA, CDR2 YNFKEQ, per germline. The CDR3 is CASSQRTGDDLNTGELFF. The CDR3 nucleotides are TGTGCCAGCAGCCAACGAACAGGGGATGACCTTAACACCGGGGAGCTGTTTTTT.

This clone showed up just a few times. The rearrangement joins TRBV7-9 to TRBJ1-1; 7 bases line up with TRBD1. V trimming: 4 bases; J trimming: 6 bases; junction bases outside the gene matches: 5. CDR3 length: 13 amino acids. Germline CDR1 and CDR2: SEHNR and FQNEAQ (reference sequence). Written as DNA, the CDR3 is TGTGCCAGCAGCTCCCAGGGGGGCGCTGAAGCTTTCTTT. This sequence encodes CASSSQGGAEAFF.

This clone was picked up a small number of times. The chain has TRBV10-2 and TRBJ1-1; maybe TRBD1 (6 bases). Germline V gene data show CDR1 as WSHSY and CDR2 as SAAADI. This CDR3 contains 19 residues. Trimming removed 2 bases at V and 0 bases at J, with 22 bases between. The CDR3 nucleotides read TGCGCCAGCAGTGAGAAGGGACAAAGATGGATGTTCATGAACACTGAAGCTTTCTTT. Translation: CASSEKGQRWMFMNTEAFF.

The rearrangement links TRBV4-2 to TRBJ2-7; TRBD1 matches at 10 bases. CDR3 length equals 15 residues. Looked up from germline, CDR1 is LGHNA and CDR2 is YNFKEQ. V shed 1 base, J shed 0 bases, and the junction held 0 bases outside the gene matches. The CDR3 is CASSQGTGGSYEQYF. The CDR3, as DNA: TGTGCCAGCAGCCAAGGGACAGGGGGCTCCTACGAGCAGTACTTC.

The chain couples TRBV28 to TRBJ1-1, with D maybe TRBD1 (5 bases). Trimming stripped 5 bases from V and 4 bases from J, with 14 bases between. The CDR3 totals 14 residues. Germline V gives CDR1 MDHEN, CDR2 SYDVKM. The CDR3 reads CASSRSGLFTEAFF. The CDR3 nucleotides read TGTGCCAGCAGTCGATCGGGACTCTTCACTGAAGCTTTCTTT.

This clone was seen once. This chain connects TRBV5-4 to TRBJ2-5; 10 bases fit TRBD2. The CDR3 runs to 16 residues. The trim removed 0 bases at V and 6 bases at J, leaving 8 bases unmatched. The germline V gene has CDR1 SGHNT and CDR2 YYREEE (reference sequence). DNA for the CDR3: TGTGCCAGCAGCTTGGTAGCTAGCGGGGGAAGGAAGACCCAGTACTTC. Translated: CASSLVASGGRKTQYF. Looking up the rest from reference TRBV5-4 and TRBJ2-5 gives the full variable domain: ETGVTQSPTHLIKTRGQQVTLRCSSQSGHNTVSWYQQALGQGPQFIFQYYREEENGRGNFPPRFSGLQFPNYSSELNVNALELDDSALYLCASSLVASGGRKTQYFGPGTRLLVL.

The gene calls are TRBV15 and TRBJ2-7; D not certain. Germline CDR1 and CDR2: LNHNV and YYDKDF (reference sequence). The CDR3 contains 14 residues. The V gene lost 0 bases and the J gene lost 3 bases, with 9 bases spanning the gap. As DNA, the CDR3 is TGTGCCACCAGCAGAGATTATCGGAGCTACGAGCAGTACTTC. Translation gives CATSRDYRSYEQYF.

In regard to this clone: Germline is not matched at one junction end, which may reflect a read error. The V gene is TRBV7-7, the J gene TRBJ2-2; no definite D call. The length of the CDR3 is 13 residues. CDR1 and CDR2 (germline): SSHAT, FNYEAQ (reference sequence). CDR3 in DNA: TGTGCTAGCAGCCAGACACACACCGGGGAGCTGTTTTTT. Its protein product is CASSQTHTGELFF.

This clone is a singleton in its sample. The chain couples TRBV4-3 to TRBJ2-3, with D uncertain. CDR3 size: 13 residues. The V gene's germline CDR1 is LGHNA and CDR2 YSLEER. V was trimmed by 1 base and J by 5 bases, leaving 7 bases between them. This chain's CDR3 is CASSQVGGDTQYF. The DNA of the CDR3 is TGCGCCAGCAGCCAAGTCGGTGGAGATACGCAGTATTTT.

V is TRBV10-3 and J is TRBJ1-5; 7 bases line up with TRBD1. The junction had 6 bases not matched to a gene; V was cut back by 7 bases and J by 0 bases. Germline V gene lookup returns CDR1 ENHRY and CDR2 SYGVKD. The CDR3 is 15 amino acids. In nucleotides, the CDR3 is TGTGCCATCAACGACAGGGCCGATAGCAATCAGCCCCAGCATTTT. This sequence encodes CAINDRADSNQPQHF.

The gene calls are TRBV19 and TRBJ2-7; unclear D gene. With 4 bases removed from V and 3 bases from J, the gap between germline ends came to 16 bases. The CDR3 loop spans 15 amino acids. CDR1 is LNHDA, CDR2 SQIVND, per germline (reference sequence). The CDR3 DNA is TGTGCCAGTAGTACCTCGAGTCGTCGGTTCTACGAGCAGTACTTC. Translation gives CASSTSSRRFYEQYF. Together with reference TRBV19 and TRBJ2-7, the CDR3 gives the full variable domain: DGGITQSPKYLFRKEGQNVTLSCEQNLNHDAMYWYRQDPGQGLRLIYYSQIVNDFQKGDIAEGYSVSREKKESFPLTVTSAQKNPTAFYLCASSTSSRRFYEQYFGPGTRLTVT.

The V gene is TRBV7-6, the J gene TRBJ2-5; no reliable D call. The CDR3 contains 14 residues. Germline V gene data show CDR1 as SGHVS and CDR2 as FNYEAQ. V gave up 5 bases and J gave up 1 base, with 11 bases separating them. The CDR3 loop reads CASSPRPFQETQYF. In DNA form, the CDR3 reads TGTGCCAGCAGCCCGAGGCCATTCCAAGAGACCCAGTACTTC.

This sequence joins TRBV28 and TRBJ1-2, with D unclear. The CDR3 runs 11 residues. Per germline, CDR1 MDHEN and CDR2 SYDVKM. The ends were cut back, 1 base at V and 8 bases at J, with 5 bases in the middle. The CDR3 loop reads CASSLYEGYTF. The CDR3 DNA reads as TGTGCCAGCAGTTTATATGAGGGCTACACCTTC.

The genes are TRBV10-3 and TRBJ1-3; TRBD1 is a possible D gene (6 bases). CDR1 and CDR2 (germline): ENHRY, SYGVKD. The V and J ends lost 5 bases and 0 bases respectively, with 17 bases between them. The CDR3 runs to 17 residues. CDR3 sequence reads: CAISQPKGGSSGNTIYF. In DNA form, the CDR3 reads TGTGCCATCAGTCAACCCAAGGGGGGGAGCTCTGGAAACACCATATATTTT.

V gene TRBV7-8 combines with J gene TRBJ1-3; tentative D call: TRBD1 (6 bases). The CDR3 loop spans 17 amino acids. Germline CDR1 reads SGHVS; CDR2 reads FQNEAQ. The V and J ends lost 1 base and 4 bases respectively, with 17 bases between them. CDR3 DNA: TGTGCCAGCAGCTTAGGTGGGACATCTTTTGGCGGAAACACCATATATTTT. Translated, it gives CASSLGGTSFGGNTIYF.

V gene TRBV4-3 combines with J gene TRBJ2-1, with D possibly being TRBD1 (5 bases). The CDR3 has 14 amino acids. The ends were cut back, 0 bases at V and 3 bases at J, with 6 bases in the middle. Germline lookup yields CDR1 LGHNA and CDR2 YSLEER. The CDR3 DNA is TGCGCCAGCAGCCAAGAAACAGGCTACAATGAGCAGTTCTTC. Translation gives CASSQETGYNEQFF.

The chain's CDR3 is CASSSGQEREKLFF. CDR3 DNA: TGTGCCAGCAGTTCCGGACAGGAACGTGAAAAACTGTTTTTT. The V gene is TRBV28, the J gene TRBJ1-4; 7 bases agree with TRBD1. CDR1 is MDHEN, CDR2 SYDVKM, per germline. Trimming cost V 4 bases and J 7 bases; bases outside gene matches: 6. The CDR3 runs to 14 residues. Based on the CDR3 plus reference TRBV28 and TRBJ1-4, the full variable domain is DVKVTQSSRYLVKRTGEKVFLECVQDMDHENMFWYRQDPGLGLRLIYFSYDVKMKEKGDIPEGYSVSREKKERFSLILESASTNQTSMYLCASSSGQEREKLFFGSGTQLSVL.

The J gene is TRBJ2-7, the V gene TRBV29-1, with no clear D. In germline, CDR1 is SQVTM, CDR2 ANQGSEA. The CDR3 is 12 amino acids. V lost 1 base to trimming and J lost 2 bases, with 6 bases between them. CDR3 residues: CSVEVVPYEQYF. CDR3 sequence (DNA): TGCAGCGTTGAAGTAGTTCCCTACGAGCAGTACTTC.

Written as DNA, the CDR3 is TGTGCCACCAGTGATCGAGGGCAGACTAAAGAGACCCAGTACTTC. Translated, it gives CATSDRGQTKETQYF. V and J are TRBV24-1 and TRBJ2-5; a weak D match, TRBD2 (5 bases). Trimming stripped 3 bases from V and 3 bases from J, with 13 bases between. The CDR3 is 15 residues long. Germline V gives CDR1 KGHDR, CDR2 SFDVKD.

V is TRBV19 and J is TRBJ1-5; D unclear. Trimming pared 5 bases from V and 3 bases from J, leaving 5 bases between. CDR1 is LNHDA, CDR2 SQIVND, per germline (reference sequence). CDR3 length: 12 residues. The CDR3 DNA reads TGTGCCAGTAGTCCATCCAATCAGCCCCAGCATTTT. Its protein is CASSPSNQPQHF.

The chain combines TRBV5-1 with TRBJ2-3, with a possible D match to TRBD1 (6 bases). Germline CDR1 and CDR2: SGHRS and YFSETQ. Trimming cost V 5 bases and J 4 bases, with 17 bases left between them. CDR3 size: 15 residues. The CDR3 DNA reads TGCGCCAGCAGTAGGAACAGGGCTTCCCCAGATACGCAGTATTTT. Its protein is CASSRNRASPDTQYF.

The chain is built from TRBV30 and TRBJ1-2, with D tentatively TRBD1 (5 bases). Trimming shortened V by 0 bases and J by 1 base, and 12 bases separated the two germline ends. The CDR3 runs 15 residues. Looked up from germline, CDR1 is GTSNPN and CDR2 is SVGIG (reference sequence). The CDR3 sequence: CAWSVGGWSNYGYTF. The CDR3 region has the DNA TGTGCCTGGAGTGTTGGGGGGTGGAGTAACTATGGCTACACCTTC.